The present T cell receptor (beta chain) was sequenced within a study of T-cell reconstitution after alpha-beta-depleted transplantation in children. Study-wide results and caveats: Recipient T cells and thymic progenitors that survived were the source of the high TCRbeta diversity seen at day 60 in some patients. Once a year had passed after transplant, T-cell counts and diversity came mostly from newly produced T cells.

CDR1 is SGHRS, CDR2 YFSETQ, per germline. V shed 2 bases and J 5 bases; nucleotides not matched to a gene: 3. The CDR3 runs to 15 residues. Turning to this clonotype: Its antigen is not known.

Preparation of the TCRbeta library was carried out with unique molecular identifiers. TCRdb itself ran the PCR reads through MiXCR, one entry per CDR3 protein. This sample yields 200,000 to 250,000 distinct CDR3 sequences, of which more than 20% are seen a single time; under 5.5% belongs to the top ten. The sample consisted of PBMCs, mostly from graft donor cells, taken 360 days after TCRalphabeta/CD19-depleted stem cell transplant. The rearrangement joins TRBV5-1 to TRBJ2-1, with 11 bases that match TRBD2. This sequence originates from a female patient aged 2-10 years who had a stem cell transplant for congenital amegakaryocytic thrombocytopenia, so the T cells may come from the graft donor. CDR3 loop: CASSLGTSGHNEQFF. The CDR3 bases are TGCGCCAGCAGCTTAGGGACTAGCGGCCACAATGAGCAGTTCTTC.